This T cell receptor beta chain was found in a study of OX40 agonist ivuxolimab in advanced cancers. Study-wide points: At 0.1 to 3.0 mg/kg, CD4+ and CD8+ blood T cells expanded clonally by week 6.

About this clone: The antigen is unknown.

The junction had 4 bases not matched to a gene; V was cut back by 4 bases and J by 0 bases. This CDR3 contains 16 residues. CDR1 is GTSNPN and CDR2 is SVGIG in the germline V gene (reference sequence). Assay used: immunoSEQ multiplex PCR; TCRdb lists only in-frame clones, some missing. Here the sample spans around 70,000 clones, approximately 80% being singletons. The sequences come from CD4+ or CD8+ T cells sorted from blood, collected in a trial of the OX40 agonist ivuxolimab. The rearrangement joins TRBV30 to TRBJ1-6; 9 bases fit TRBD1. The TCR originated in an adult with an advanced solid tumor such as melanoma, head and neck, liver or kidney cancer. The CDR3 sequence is CAWTGQGTSYNSPLHF. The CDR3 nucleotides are TGTGCCTGGACGGGACAGGGTACCTCCTATAATTCACCCCTCCACTTT.